The next 30 T cell receptor beta chains were all read from a single sample in a study of cytomegalovirus exposure and HLA in healthy donors. Libraries were prepared by immunoSEQ multiplex PCR; TCRdb keeps only in-frame clonotypes and omits some of them. The data contain approximately 150,000 clones, roughly nine tenths of them seen just once; the ten biggest clones take up 3.3%. Input material: PBMCs. These receptors all come from a woman aged 18-30 years in good health and CMV-seropositive.

This clone came up once. The chain carries TRBV6-6 and TRBJ2-3, with 9 bases aligning to TRBD1. V dropped 6 bases and J dropped 2; count of bases not matched to a gene: 3. Germline V gene sequence: CDR1 MNHNY, CDR2 SVGAGI (reference sequence). The CDR3 covers 14 residues. CDR3 coding DNA: TGTGCCAGCAGGGGGACAGGGTTCACAGATACGCAGTATTTT. Translation gives CASRGTGFTDTQYF.

The chain recombines TRBV5-1 with TRBJ2-5; D is ambiguous. Trimming pared 0 bases from V and 5 bases from J, leaving 5 bases between. The CDR3 has 12 amino acids. Germline V CDR1 and CDR2: SGHRS, YFSETQ. The CDR3 protein is CASSLVRETQYF. The CDR3, as DNA: TGCGCCAGCAGCTTGGTACGGGAGACCCAGTACTTC.

The CDR3 sequence: CASRRPGTGPYEQYF. CDR3 DNA sequence: TGTGCCAGTCGACGCCCCGGGACAGGTCCCTACGAGCAGTACTTC. The rearrangement joins TRBV19 to TRBJ2-7; TRBD1 matches 8 bases. The V segment lost 8 bases and the J segment 2 bases; nucleotides outside the gene matches: 11. The CDR3 totals 15 residues. Germline V CDR1 and CDR2: LNHDA, SQIVND (reference sequence).

This clone was counted once. The CDR3 sequence: CASSPPASGNTIYF. The CDR3 coding sequence is TGTGCCAGCTCACCACCAGCCTCTGGAAACACCATATATTTT. This rearrangement joins TRBV18 to TRBJ1-3; D uncertain. Deletions cut 0 bases from V and 0 bases from J, with 3 bases between. CDR3 length equals 14 residues. Per germline, CDR1 KGHSH and CDR2 LQKENI.

Only a few counts were recorded for this clone. The rearrangement uses TRBV11-2 and TRBJ1-1, with 9 positions matching TRBD1. Germline-derived CDR1 and CDR2 are SGHAT and FQNNGV. J lost 5 bases, V lost 1 base, and 8 bases had no gene match. There are 16 residues in the CDR3. In DNA form, the CDR3 reads TGTGCCAGCAGCTTAGGGACAGGGGCCAGACGGACTGAAGCTTTCTTT. Translating it yields CASSLGTGARRTEAFF.

The V and J genes are TRBV4-2 and TRBJ1-2; weak D call: TRBD1 (6 bases). This CDR3 is 14 amino acids long. With 0 bases removed from V and 3 bases from J, the gap between germline ends came to 8 bases. Germline V CDR1 and CDR2: LGHNA, YNFKEQ. CDR3 in amino acids: CASSQERTDYGYTF. The CDR3 DNA reads TGTGCCAGCAGCCAAGAAAGGACAGACTATGGCTACACCTTC.

The rearrangement joins TRBV7-9 to TRBJ1-3; no definite D call. Germline V gives CDR1 SEHNR, CDR2 FQNEAQ (reference sequence). V lost 1 base and J lost 0, with 10 bases in between. This CDR3 comprises 16 residues. This CDR3 is CASSLGASPSGNTIYF. CDR3 coding DNA: TGTGCCAGCAGCTTAGGGGCCTCCCCCTCTGGAAACACCATATATTTT.

The V and J genes are TRBV27 and TRBJ1-1; D gene ambiguous. The ends were cut back, 6 bases at V and 7 bases at J, with 9 bases in the middle. The CDR3 contains 11 residues. CDR1 MNHEY and CDR2 SMNVEV come from the germline V gene (reference sequence). CDR3 coding DNA: TGTGCCAGCAGCCTCAGTTATGAAGCTTTCTTT. Encoded protein: CASSLSYEAFF.

CDR3 DNA: TGCAGCGTTAAGGTCGGTCAGGGTAGCACAGATACGCAGTATTTT. Translated: CSVKVGQGSTDTQYF. The rearrangement links TRBV29-1 to TRBJ2-3; TRBD1 might be the D (5 bases). Germline CDR1 reads SQVTM; CDR2 reads ANQGSEA. V was cut by 5 bases and J by 0 bases, with 15 bases left in between. This CDR3 region has 15 residues.

The chain links TRBV28 to TRBJ1-2; D gene unclear. Trimming removed 5 bases from V and 4 bases from J, with 23 bases in between. CDR3 length equals 17 residues. Germline V gene data show CDR1 as MDHEN and CDR2 as SYDVKM. CDR3: CASSPPRSSTSGYGYTF. The CDR3 nucleotides read TGTGCCAGCAGTCCCCCCCGATCCAGCACCAGCGGCTATGGCTACACCTTC.

The rearrangement links TRBV20-1 to TRBJ2-2; maybe TRBD1 (6 bases). This CDR3 comprises 11 residues. Trimming removed 6 bases from V and 5 bases from J, with 7 bases in between. The germline V gene has CDR1 DFQATT and CDR2 SNEGSKA (reference sequence). CDR3 in amino acids: CSARGTGELFF. The CDR3 DNA is TGCAGTGCAAGGGGGACCGGGGAGCTGTTTTTT.

The chain employs TRBV6-1 and TRBJ1-5; 12 bases line up with TRBD1. Trimming at V came to 8 bases and at J to 7 bases, leaving 6 bases not matched to a gene. This CDR3 spans 14 amino acids. Germline CDR1 is MNHNS and CDR2 is SASEGT. The CDR3 DNA follows: TGTGCCAGCGAGGGGACAGGGGGCGGGCAGCCCCAGCATTTT. Translated: CASEGTGGGQPQHF.

The rearrangement links TRBV9 to TRBJ2-7; a weak D match, TRBD2 (5 bases). With 5 bases removed from V and 6 bases from J, the gap between germline ends came to 27 bases. The CDR3 totals 17 residues. Germline CDR1 reads SGDLS; CDR2 reads YYNGEE. The CDR3 coding sequence is TGTGCCAGCAGTTCTAGCACCCGGGATTCCACCCTGGCCGAGCAGTACTTC. This translates into CASSSSTRDSTLAEQYF. The full variable domain, completed using reference TRBV9 and TRBJ2-7, is DSGVTQTPKHLITATGQRVTLRCSPRSGDLSVYWYQQSLDQGLQFLIQYYNGEERAKGNILERFSAQQFPDLHSELNLSSLELGDSALYFCASSSSTRDSTLAEQYFGPGTRLTVT.

The chain has TRBV13 and TRBJ2-5, with D hard to call. This CDR3 contains 15 residues. V dropped 2 bases and J dropped 4 bases, with 14 bases sitting between them. Germline V gene lookup returns CDR1 PRHDT and CDR2 FYEKMQ (reference sequence). CDR3 bases: TGTGCCAGCAGCTTATTCCGCTTGGCCAGAGAGACCCAGTACTTC. Translation gives CASSLFRLARETQYF.

This clone has just a few counts. The chain recombines TRBV6-5 with TRBJ2-1; a weak D match, TRBD1 (5 bases). Deletions cut 6 bases from V and 5 bases from J, with 11 bases between. The CDR3 spans 13 residues. The V gene's germline CDR1 is MNHEY and CDR2 SVGAGI. CDR3: CASSLRQNNEQFF. The CDR3 nucleotides are TGTGCCAGCAGCCTGAGACAGAACAATGAGCAGTTCTTC.

The chain uses TRBV5-1 and TRBJ1-5; 9 nucleotides match TRBD1. V lost 4 bases to trimming and J lost 5 bases; unmatched junction nucleotides: 4. Germline V lookup: CDR1 SGHRS, CDR2 YFSETQ. The CDR3 runs to 14 residues. The CDR3 coding sequence is TGCGCCAGCAGCACGACAGGGGGTGATCAGCCCCAGCATTTT. Amino acids: CASSTTGGDQPQHF.

The genes are TRBV19 and TRBJ1-1; TRBD1 matches 10 bases. The CDR3 totals 14 residues. The germline V gene encodes CDR1 LNHDA and CDR2 SQIVND (reference sequence). The ends lost 4 bases at V and 4 bases at J; junction bases unmatched: 3. CDR3 loop: CASSRGQGSTEAFF. CDR3 coding DNA: TGTGCCAGTAGTAGGGGACAGGGGAGCACTGAAGCTTTCTTT.

This chain links TRBV11-3 with TRBJ1-1, with 9 bases fitting TRBD1. The V gene's germline CDR1 is SGHNT and CDR2 YENEEA. The CDR3 runs 13 residues. Germline trimming cut 1 base from V and 10 bases from J; bases unmatched to any gene: 4. The CDR3 here is CASSLADRGSAFF. The CDR3 DNA sequence: TGTGCCAGCAGCTTAGCGGACAGGGGATCAGCTTTCTTT.

The chain combines TRBV12-5 with TRBJ1-2, with TRBD1 matching over 7 bases. V lost 1 base, J lost 4 bases, and 9 bases stayed unmatched. The CDR3 spans 16 residues. Germline V gene data show CDR1 as LGHNT and CDR2 as FRNRAP. Here the CDR3 DNA reads TGTGCTAGTGGTTTGGGCCCTAACAGGGGTGGCTATGGCTACACCTTC. Translation gives CASGLGPNRGGYGYTF. The variable domain in full, completed from reference TRBV12-5 and TRBJ1-2, reads DARVTQTPRHKVTEMGQEVTMRCQPILGHNTVFWYRQTMMQGLELLAYFRNRAPLDDSGMPKDRFSAEMPDATLATLKIQPSEPRDSAVYFCASGLGPNRGGYGYTFGSGTRLTVV.

This rearrangement joins TRBV27 to TRBJ1-2; D may be TRBD1 (5 bases). This CDR3 is built from 14 residues. Germline V gene lookup returns CDR1 MNHEY and CDR2 SMNVEV (reference sequence). With 0 bases removed from V and 6 bases from J, the gap between germline ends came to 11 bases. CDR3 in DNA: TGTGCCAGCAGTTTATCACGGGGGTCCAATGGCTACACCTTC. This translates into CASSLSRGSNGYTF.

The chain couples TRBV19 to TRBJ2-7; TRBD2 might be the D (5 bases). The V gene lost 3 bases and the J gene lost 2 bases, with 14 bases spanning the gap. CDR1 and CDR2 from the germline V gene are LNHDA and SQIVND (reference sequence). This CDR3 comprises 15 residues. The CDR3 bases are TGTGCCAGTAGTATTGAGGACTCTCGAGCCTACGAGCAGTACTTC. This codes for CASSIEDSRAYEQYF.

DNA of the CDR3: TGTGCCAGCAGCGCGACTAGGACGGGGACCCAGTACTTC. It codes for CASSATRTGTQYF. This chain uses TRBV9 with TRBJ2-5; possible D gene TRBD2, 6 bases. This CDR3 is built from 13 residues. Per the germline V gene, CDR1 is SGDLS and CDR2 is YYNGEE. The V and J ends lost 3 bases and 7 bases respectively, with 13 bases between them.

The V gene is TRBV11-2, the J gene TRBJ1-1; the match to TRBD1 covers 10 bases. Germline values: CDR1 SGHAT, CDR2 FQNNGV. J was trimmed by 4 bases and V by 5 bases; bases with no gene match: 7. The CDR3 covers 15 residues. This CDR3 is CASSTRQGASTEAFF. CDR3 nucleotide sequence: TGTGCCAGCAGCACCAGACAGGGGGCGTCCACTGAAGCTTTCTTT.

Regarding this clone: The junction shows a germline mismatch at one end, possibly a read error. This chain uses TRBV7-7 with TRBJ2-2; 8 nucleotides match TRBD1. Looked up from germline, CDR1 is SSHAT and CDR2 is FNYEAQ (reference sequence). The CDR3 runs to 15 residues. CDR3 coding DNA: TGTGCTAGCAGCAAGGACAGGGCGAACACCGGGGAGCTGTTTTTT. Amino acid sequence: CASSKDRANTGELFF.

The chain joins TRBV11-3 to TRBJ1-1; D uncertain. The CDR3 extends over 14 amino acids. Trimming took off 3 bases at V and 7 bases at J, with 15 bases between the two ends. Germline assignment: CDR1 SGHNT and CDR2 YENEEA. This CDR3 reads CASSFTPGISEAFF. DNA for the CDR3: TGTGCCAGCAGCTTTACTCCGGGAATCAGTGAAGCTTTCTTT.

This clone occurred a few times. The genes are TRBV2 and TRBJ1-5, with D perhaps TRBD1 (6 bases). The CDR3 totals 14 residues. The V end was cut by 3 bases, the J end by 5 bases, with 11 bases between. Germline lookup yields CDR1 SNHLY and CDR2 FYNNEI. CDR3 sequence: CASSEDSSYQPQHF. CDR3 DNA sequence: TGTGCCAGCAGTGAGGACAGTAGTTATCAGCCCCAGCATTTT.

The chain joins TRBV6-6 to TRBJ2-7; 8 nucleotides agree with TRBD2. Germline CDR1 and CDR2: MNHNY and SVGAGI (reference sequence). The CDR3 loop spans 16 amino acids. V gave up 6 bases and J gave up 3 bases; unmatched junction bases: 13. DNA of the CDR3: TGTGCCAGCAGCCCTGTGGGGTTAGCGGGGATCTACGAGCAGTACTTC. It encodes CASSPVGLAGIYEQYF.

The J gene is TRBJ2-3, the V gene TRBV6-4, with TRBD2 matching 9 bases. Trimming cost V 4 bases and J 4 bases; bases outside gene matches: 6. Per the germline V gene, CDR1 is MRHNA and CDR2 is SNTAGT. There are 15 residues in the CDR3. The CDR3 DNA reads as TGTGCCAGCAGTGCCGGGGCGGGAGGGTCAGATACGCAGTATTTT. This sequence encodes CASSAGAGGSDTQYF.

The chain uses TRBV7-9 and TRBJ1-2; D perhaps matches TRBD1 (6 bases). V was trimmed by 9 bases and J by 3 bases, leaving 14 bases between them. Germline V gives CDR1 SEHNR, CDR2 FQNEAQ (reference sequence). The CDR3 extends over 13 amino acids. CDR3 in amino acids: CASFRTGYYGYTF. CDR3 sequence (DNA): TGTGCCAGTTTTCGCACAGGGTACTATGGCTACACCTTC.

This clone was counted once. As DNA, the CDR3 is TGTGCCAGCAGTGCTTCACAGGGTTTGAGCTATGGCTACACCTTC. Its translation: CASSASQGLSYGYTF. V is TRBV2 and J is TRBJ1-2; D might be TRBD1 (6 bases). Germline V gives CDR1 SNHLY, CDR2 FYNNEI. Trimming left V 4 bases short and J 4 bases short, with 16 bases between. The CDR3 extends over 15 amino acids. Variable domain in full (rest from reference TRBV2 and TRBJ1-2): EPEVTQTPSHQVTQMGQEVILRCVPISNHLYFYWYRQILGQKVEFLVSFYNNEISEKSEIFDDQFSVERPDGSNFTLKIRSTKLEDSAMYFCASSASQGLSYGYTFGSGTRLTVV.